This T cell receptor (beta chain) originates from a study of tumor and adjacent non-tumor tissue in lung cancer. The library came from three nested PCR rounds adapted from ARM-PCR protocols. MiXCR was run by TCRdb on the multiplex PCR reads, yielding one entry per CDR3 protein. This table holds some 78,000 distinct CDR3 sequences, 75% to 90% found once. This CDR3 contains 15 residues. The germline V gene encodes CDR1 LGHNA and CDR2 YSLEER. Concerning this clonotype: A read error may produce the germline difference seen at one junction end.

The template was RNA from unsorted bulk tissue. The origin of this receptor is a woman in her forties or fifties with non-small cell lung cancer. The chain links TRBV4-3 to TRBJ2-5; D not certain. The sequencing sample was made of lung tumor tissue. CDR3 loop: CDSSQDNDFQETQYF. The CDR3 DNA follows: TGCGACAGCAGCCAAGATAATGACTTCCAAGAGACCCAGTACTTC.